The 8 T cell receptor beta chains given below trace back to one sample, sequenced in a study of T cells in Graves' hyperthyroidism and ophthalmopathy. Amplification of TCR beta CDR3 regions was performed using RNA transcripts as template. The primer set for the first-round RT-PCR of the TCR CDR3 was HTBI. TCRdb reprocessed the multiplex PCR reads via MiXCR and lists one record per CDR3 protein. The data show fewer than 750,000 distinct CDR3 sequences, more than 14% seen once. Sequencing was performed on blood. The receptors shown here come from a woman aged 50 to 65 with Graves' ophthalmopathy.

This clonotype was counted at least ten times. Here the CDR3 DNA reads TGTGCCAGCTCATCGGGCCTCAGCGGAGCTTTCTTT. Translated: CASSSGLSGAFF. The rearrangement joins TRBV18 to TRBJ1-1, with unresolved D. The germline V gene encodes CDR1 KGHSH and CDR2 LQKENI. Trimming took 5 bases from V and 10 from J, leaving 14 bases between them. The length of the CDR3 is 12 residues. Full variable domain (missing parts from reference TRBV18 and TRBJ1-1): NAGVMQNPRHLVRRRGQEARLRCSPMKGHSHVYWYRQLPEEGLKFMVYLQKENIIDESGMPKERFSAEFPKEGPSILRIQQVVRGDSAAYFCASSSGLSGAFFGQGTRLTVV.

This clonotype occurred many times. V gene TRBV12-3 or TRBV12-4 combines with J gene TRBJ2-2, with 7 bases aligning to TRBD1. The length of the CDR3 is 15 residues. V dropped 3 bases and J dropped 1; count of bases not matched to a gene: 2. DNA of the CDR3: TGTGCCAGCAGTTTGTCAGGGGGGAACACCGGGGAGCTGTTTTTT. This gives the protein CASSLSGGNTGELFF.

This clonotype was found many times. The V gene is TRBV4-3, the J gene TRBJ2-7; 13 positions agree with TRBD2. Germline-derived CDR1 and CDR2 are LGHNA and YSLEER. After removal of 3 bases from V and 2 bases from J, the junction contained 4 bases not matched to a gene. The CDR3 loop spans 16 amino acids. The CDR3 DNA follows: TGCGCCAGCAGCCAGGGACTAGCGGGGACCACCTACGAGCAGTACTTC. The encoded protein is CASSQGLAGTTYEQYF.

This clonotype occurred many times. In nucleotides, the CDR3 is TGTGCCAGCAGTTTGACTGGGGTTAGGAATAGCAATCAGCCCCAGCATTTT. It translates to CASSLTGVRNSNQPQHF. The rearrangement joins TRBV12-3 or TRBV12-4 to TRBJ1-5; D unclear. V lost 3 bases and J lost 0, with 15 bases in between. This CDR3 contains 17 residues.

This clonotype was observed many times. The chain employs TRBV28 and TRBJ1-2, with 8 bases lining up with TRBD1. Germline CDR1 is MDHEN and CDR2 is SYDVKM. The J segment lost 3 bases and the V segment lost 11 bases, leaving 11 bases of the junction unmatched. This CDR3 has 14 residues. The CDR3 DNA sequence: TGTGCCTGCAAGACAGGGGTTTGGGACTATGGCTACACCTTC. Translation gives CACKTGVWDYGYTF.

The table lists this clonotype with a few counts. This sequence joins TRBV20-1 and TRBJ2-1; 11 nucleotides line up with TRBD2. This CDR3 comprises 17 residues. Germline CDR1 DFQATT, CDR2 SNEGSKA (reference sequence). With 6 bases clipped from V and 6 bases from J, the junction kept 16 bases outside the gene matches. The CDR3 DNA reads as TGCAGTGCCCGAATGTCCCAACTAGCGGGAGCCCCCAATGAGCAGTTCTTC. This sequence encodes CSARMSQLAGAPNEQFF.

This clonotype was detected many times. J is TRBJ2-1 and V is TRBV6-2 or TRBV6-3; perhaps TRBD2 as D (6 bases). Per the germline V gene, CDR1 is MNHEY and CDR2 is SVGEGT. Trimming took off 3 bases at V and 8 bases at J, with 20 bases between the two ends. The CDR3 consists of 16 residues. The CDR3 region has the DNA TGTGCCAGCAGTTATTGGGTGCGGGACCGGGTGGATGAGCAGTTCTTC. It codes for CASSYWVRDRVDEQFF.

The rearrangement joins TRBV19 to TRBJ2-2; possibly TRBD2 for D (6 bases). Deletions cut 3 bases from V and 6 bases from J, with 8 bases between. The germline CDR1 and CDR2 sequences are LNHDA and SQIVND (reference sequence). This CDR3 contains 13 residues. The CDR3 loop is CASSMEGPGELFF. The CDR3 DNA sequence: TGTGCCAGTAGTATGGAGGGGCCCGGGGAGCTGTTTTTT.